A few counts support the clone carrying this T cell receptor beta chain. Regions amplified from RNA transcripts were the TCR beta CDR3 regions. Researchers ran a first-round RT-PCR on the TCR CDR3 using the HTBI primer set. TCRdb itself ran the multiplex PCR reads through MiXCR, one entry per CDR3 protein. Among 500,000 to 650,000 distinct CDR3 sequences listed, around 50% were seen once. This CDR3 has 14 residues. V was clipped by 8 bases and J by 4 bases, with 18 bases between them. Looked up from germline, CDR1 is WSHSY and CDR2 is SAAADI. The sample belongs to a study of T cells in Graves' hyperthyroidism and ophthalmopathy.

The material sequenced was peripheral blood or thyroid tissue (not recorded which). This receptor was taken from an adult woman with Graves' disease, either hyperthyroidism or ophthalmopathy (not recorded which). V is TRBV10-2 and J is TRBJ2-7; possibly TRBD1 or TRBD2 for D (5 bases each). The CDR3 DNA follows: TGCGCCAGCGGGACGGGTAGCCATCTGTACGAGCAGTACTTC. This codes for CASGTGSHLYEQYF.